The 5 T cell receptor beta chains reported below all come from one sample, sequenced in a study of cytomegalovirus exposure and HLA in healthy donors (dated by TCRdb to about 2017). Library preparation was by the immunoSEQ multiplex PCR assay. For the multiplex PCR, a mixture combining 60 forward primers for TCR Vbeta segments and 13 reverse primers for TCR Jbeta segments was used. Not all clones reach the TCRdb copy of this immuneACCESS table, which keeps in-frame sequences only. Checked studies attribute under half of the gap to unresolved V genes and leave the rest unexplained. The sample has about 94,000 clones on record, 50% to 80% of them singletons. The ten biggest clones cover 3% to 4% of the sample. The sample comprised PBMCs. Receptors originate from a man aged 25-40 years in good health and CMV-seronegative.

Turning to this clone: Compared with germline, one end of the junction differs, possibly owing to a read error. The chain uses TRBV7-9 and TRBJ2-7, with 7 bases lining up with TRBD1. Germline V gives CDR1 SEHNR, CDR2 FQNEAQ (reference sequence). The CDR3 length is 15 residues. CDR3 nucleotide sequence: TGTTCCAGCAGCCGGGTTGGGACAGCTACCTACGAGCAGTACTTC. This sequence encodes CSSSRVGTATYEQYF. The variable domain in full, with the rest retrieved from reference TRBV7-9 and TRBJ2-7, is DTGVSQNPRHKITKRGQNVTFRCDPISEHNRLYWYRQTLGQGPEFLTYFQNEAQLEKSRLLSDRFSAERPKGSFSTLEIQRTEQGDSAMYLCSSSRVGTATYEQYFGPGTRLTVT.

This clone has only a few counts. As DNA, the CDR3 is TGTGCCAGCAGCTTGAGTCCGGGGAGGACACCCCTCCACTTT. Translation gives CASSLSPGRTPLHF. This rearrangement joins TRBV7-9 to TRBJ1-6; no clear D. The CDR3 runs 14 residues. V lost 3 bases and J lost 11, with 14 bases in between. Germline CDR1 and CDR2: SEHNR and FQNEAQ (reference sequence).

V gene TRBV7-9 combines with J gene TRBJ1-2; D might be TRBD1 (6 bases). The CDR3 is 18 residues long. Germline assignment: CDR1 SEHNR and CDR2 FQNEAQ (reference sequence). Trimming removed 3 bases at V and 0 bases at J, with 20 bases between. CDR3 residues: CASSFSSLDRTSNYGYTF. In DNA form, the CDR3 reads TGTGCCAGCAGCTTCTCTTCACTTGACAGGACCTCTAACTATGGCTACACCTTC. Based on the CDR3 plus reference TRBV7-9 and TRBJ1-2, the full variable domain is DTGVSQNPRHKITKRGQNVTFRCDPISEHNRLYWYRQTLGQGPEFLTYFQNEAQLEKSRLLSDRFSAERPKGSFSTLEIQRTEQGDSAMYLCASSFSSLDRTSNYGYTFGSGTRLTVV.

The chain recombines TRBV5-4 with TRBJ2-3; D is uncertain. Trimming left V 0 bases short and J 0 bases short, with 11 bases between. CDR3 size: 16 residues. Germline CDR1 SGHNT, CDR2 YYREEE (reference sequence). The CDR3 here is CASSLVATTSTDTQYF. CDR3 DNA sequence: TGTGCCAGCAGCTTGGTAGCCACCACTAGCACAGATACGCAGTATTTT. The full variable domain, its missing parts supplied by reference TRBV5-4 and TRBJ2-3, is ETGVTQSPTHLIKTRGQQVTLRCSSQSGHNTVSWYQQALGQGPQFIFQYYREEENGRGNFPPRFSGLQFPNYSSELNVNALELDDSALYLCASSLVATTSTDTQYFGPGTRLTVL.

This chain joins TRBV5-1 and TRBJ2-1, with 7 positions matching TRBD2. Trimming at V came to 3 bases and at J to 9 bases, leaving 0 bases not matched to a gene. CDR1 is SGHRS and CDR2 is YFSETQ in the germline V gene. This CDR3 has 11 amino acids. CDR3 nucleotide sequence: TGCGCCAGCAGCTGGGAGGGTGAGCAGTTCTTC. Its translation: CASSWEGEQFF.